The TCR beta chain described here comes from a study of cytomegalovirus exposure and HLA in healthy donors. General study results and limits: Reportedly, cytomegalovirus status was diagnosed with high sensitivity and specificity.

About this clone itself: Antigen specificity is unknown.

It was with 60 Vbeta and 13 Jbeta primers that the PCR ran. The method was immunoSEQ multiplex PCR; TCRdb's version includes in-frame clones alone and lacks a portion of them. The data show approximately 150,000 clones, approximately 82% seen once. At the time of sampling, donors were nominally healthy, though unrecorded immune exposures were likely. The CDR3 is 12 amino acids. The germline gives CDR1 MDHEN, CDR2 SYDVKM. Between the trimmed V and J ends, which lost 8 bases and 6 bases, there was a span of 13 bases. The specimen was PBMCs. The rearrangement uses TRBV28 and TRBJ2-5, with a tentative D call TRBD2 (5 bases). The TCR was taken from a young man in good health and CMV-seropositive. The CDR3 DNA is TGTGCCAGCGGCGCTGAGGGAAAGACCCAGTACTTC. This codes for CASGAEGKTQYF.